This is a list of T cell receptor beta chains from one sample in a study of blood T cell repertoires in COVID-19. The data were produced by immunoSEQ multiplex PCR, yet TCRdb's version contains in-frame clones alone and is incomplete. This table holds fewer than 200,000 clones, roughly nine tenths found once. The sequencing sample was made of PBMCs or T cells enriched from blood (not recorded which). These receptors were taken from a human donor with acute COVID-19. The donor label of this sample is uncertain. CDR3s include the opening cysteine and the closing phenylalanine or tryptophan. D genes are given only for firm matches. Not every row has a clone size; where given, it reads once, few, many or a size class.

clone_size: -; d_call: TRBD2; j_call: TRBJ2-1; v_call: TRBV2; cdr3_nt: TGTGCCAGTTCTACGCTAGCGGGGGGGGACAATGAGCAGTTCTTC; cdr3_aa: CASSTLAGGDNEQFF
clone_size: -; d_call: -; j_call: TRBJ2-7; v_call: TRBV4-1; cdr3_nt: TGCGCCAGCAGCCCCGCAGGGGCAGGCTTCTACGAGCAGTACTTC; cdr3_aa: CASSPAGAGFYEQYF
clone_size: -; d_call: TRBD1; j_call: TRBJ2-7; v_call: TRBV12-5; cdr3_nt: TGTGCTAGTGGTTTGGTAACAGGGGTTAACTCCTACGAGCAGTACTTC; cdr3_aa: CASGLVTGVNSYEQYF
clone_size: -; d_call: -; j_call: TRBJ2-1; v_call: TRBV5-1; cdr3_nt: TGCGCCAGCAGCTTGGACGGGGTACCCTACAATGAGCAGTTCTTC; cdr3_aa: CASSLDGVPYNEQFF
clone_size: -; d_call: -; j_call: TRBJ2-5; v_call: TRBV5-6; cdr3_nt: TGTGCCAGCAGCTTGGACAGGGCGACCGAGACCCAGTACTTC; cdr3_aa: CASSLDRATETQYF
clone_size: -; d_call: -; j_call: TRBJ2-3; v_call: TRBV2; cdr3_nt: TGTGCCAGCAGTGAAGCGCCTGGGGCGACAGATACGCAGTATTTT; cdr3_aa: CASSEAPGATDTQYF
clone_size: -; d_call: -; j_call: TRBJ2-5; v_call: TRBV15; cdr3_nt: TGTGCCACCAGCAGGGGCCGTTTGGAGACCCAGTACTTC; cdr3_aa: CATSRGRLETQYF
clone_size: -; d_call: TRBD1; j_call: TRBJ2-7; v_call: TRBV4-1; cdr3_nt: TGCGCCAGCAGCCAAGCCGGGACAGGAACCTACGAGCAGTACTTC; cdr3_aa: CASSQAGTGTYEQYF
clone_size: -; d_call: -; j_call: TRBJ2-2; v_call: TRBV7-9; cdr3_nt: TGTGCCAGCAGGGGCCCGACTAGGCTTACCGGGGAGCTGTTTTTT; cdr3_aa: CASRGPTRLTGELFF
clone_size: -; d_call: -; j_call: TRBJ2-1; v_call: TRBV9; cdr3_nt: TGTGCCAGCAGCGCCTCACCACTACCTAGGAAACTTTACAATGAGCAGTTCTTC; cdr3_aa: CASSASPLPRKLYNEQFF
clone_size: -; d_call: -; j_call: TRBJ1-2; v_call: TRBV4-2; cdr3_nt: TGTGCCAGCAGCCAAGATTCGAGGAGAGGCTACACCTTC; cdr3_aa: CASSQDSRRGYTF
clone_size: -; d_call: TRBD1; j_call: TRBJ1-4; v_call: TRBV6-5; cdr3_nt: TGTGCCAGCAGTTACCGCGACAGGGGAGGGGAAAAACTGTTTTTT; cdr3_aa: CASSYRDRGGEKLFF
clone_size: -; d_call: TRBD2; j_call: TRBJ2-7; v_call: TRBV3-1/TRBV3-2; cdr3_nt: TGTGCCAGCAGCCAAGTCCCTAGCGGTTCCTACGAGCAGTACTTC; cdr3_aa: CASSQVPSGSYEQYF
clone_size: once; d_call: -; j_call: TRBJ2-1; v_call: TRBV13; cdr3_nt: TGTGCCAGCAGCTTAGGAGGGGGGGGCCCCTACAATGAGCAGTTCTTC; cdr3_aa: CASSLGGGGPYNEQFF
clone_size: once; d_call: -; j_call: TRBJ1-1; v_call: TRBV6-5; cdr3_nt: TGTGCCAGCAGTTACTCGATCGGGTACACTGAAGCTTTCTTT; cdr3_aa: CASSYSIGYTEAFF
clone_size: once; d_call: TRBD1; j_call: TRBJ1-1; v_call: TRBV5-1; cdr3_nt: TGCGCCAGCAGCTCGACAGGGGGCGGCACTGAAGCTTTCTTT; cdr3_aa: CASSSTGGGTEAFF
clone_size: -; d_call: TRBD2; j_call: TRBJ2-2; v_call: TRBV6-5; cdr3_nt: TGTGCCAGCAGTTATAAAGGGACTAGGGTCGCCGGGGAGCTGTTTTTT; cdr3_aa: CASSYKGTRVAGELFF
clone_size: once; d_call: TRBD2; j_call: TRBJ2-1; v_call: TRBV11-2; cdr3_nt: TGTGCCAGCAGCTTACTAGCGGGGGCTCCCTACAATGAGCAGTTCTTC; cdr3_aa: CASSLLAGAPYNEQFF
clone_size: once; d_call: TRBD1; j_call: TRBJ2-3; v_call: TRBV15; cdr3_nt: TGTGCCACCAGCAGACACTACCTGGGGACAGGGGTTGGAGATACGCAGTATTTT; cdr3_aa: CATSRHYLGTGVGDTQYF
clone_size: -; d_call: -; j_call: TRBJ1-6; v_call: TRBV4-1; cdr3_nt: TGCGCCAGCAGCCAAGCGACAGTCCTAAATTCACCCCTCCACTTT; cdr3_aa: CASSQATVLNSPLHF
clone_size: -; d_call: TRBD1; j_call: TRBJ2-3; v_call: TRBV2; cdr3_nt: TGTGCCAGCACTGGGACAGGGGGCGGGAGCACAGATACGCAGTATTTT; cdr3_aa: CASTGTGGGSTDTQYF
clone_size: -; d_call: -; j_call: TRBJ1-4; v_call: TRBV6-4; cdr3_nt: TGTGCCAGCAGTGCGGGGTGGGCTAATGAAAAACTGTTTTTT; cdr3_aa: CASSAGWANEKLFF
clone_size: -; d_call: -; j_call: TRBJ1-6; v_call: TRBV3-1/TRBV3-2; cdr3_nt: TGTGCCAGCAGCCAGGGGGGGACCTATAATTCACCCCTCCACTTT; cdr3_aa: CASSQGGTYNSPLHF
clone_size: once; d_call: TRBD1; j_call: TRBJ1-2; v_call: TRBV6-5; cdr3_nt: TGTGCCAGCAGTCGGGACAGGGGGTTAGGCTATGGCTACACCTTC; cdr3_aa: CASSRDRGLGYGYTF
clone_size: once; d_call: -; j_call: TRBJ1-1; v_call: TRBV7-9; cdr3_nt: TGTGCCAGCAGCTTAGTAGGGGTCGGCACTGAAGCTTTCTTT; cdr3_aa: CASSLVGVGTEAFF
clone_size: -; d_call: -; j_call: TRBJ1-1; v_call: TRBV6-5; cdr3_nt: TGTGCCAGCAGGATGGCGAACACTGAAGCTTTCTTT; cdr3_aa: CASRMANTEAFF
clone_size: -; d_call: -; j_call: TRBJ2-7; v_call: TRBV6-4; cdr3_nt: TGTGCCAGCAGCGAACCCCATCATCGGGTGGACTACGAGCAGTACTTC; cdr3_aa: CASSEPHHRVDYEQYF
clone_size: few; d_call: TRBD1; j_call: TRBJ2-7; v_call: TRBV11-2; cdr3_nt: TGTGCCAGCAGCTCCGGGACAGTCGGCGAGCAGTACTTC; cdr3_aa: CASSSGTVGEQYF
clone_size: -; d_call: TRBD1; j_call: TRBJ1-6; v_call: TRBV28; cdr3_nt: TGTGCCAGCAGTCCCGGGACAGGGAATTCACCCCTCCACTTT; cdr3_aa: CASSPGTGNSPLHF
clone_size: -; d_call: -; j_call: TRBJ1-2; v_call: TRBV2; cdr3_nt: TGTGCCAGCAGTGAAATGGGAGATTATGGCTACACCTTC; cdr3_aa: CASSEMGDYGYTF
clone_size: -; d_call: -; j_call: TRBJ1-3; v_call: TRBV27; cdr3_nt: TGTGCCAGCAGTTTATCGAGGCCGGGAAACACCATATATTTT; cdr3_aa: CASSLSRPGNTIYF
clone_size: -; d_call: -; j_call: TRBJ2-5; v_call: TRBV5-1; cdr3_nt: TGCGCCAGCATCCCAGGGTCGGCAGGGATCCAAGAGACCCAGTACTTC; cdr3_aa: CASIPGSAGIQETQYF
clone_size: -; d_call: -; j_call: TRBJ1-1; v_call: TRBV7-9; cdr3_nt: TGTGCCAGCAGCTTAGGGGGCGCTGAAGCTTTCTTT; cdr3_aa: CASSLGGAEAFF
clone_size: -; d_call: -; j_call: TRBJ2-7; v_call: TRBV2; cdr3_nt: TGTGCCAGCAGTGAAACCGGTCGGGTCGAGCAGTACTTC; cdr3_aa: CASSETGRVEQYF
clone_size: -; d_call: -; j_call: TRBJ2-7; v_call: TRBV4-1; cdr3_nt: TGCGCCAGCAGCCAAGATTGGGGACTCTCAGGTTCCTACGAGCAGTACTTC; cdr3_aa: CASSQDWGLSGSYEQYF
clone_size: -; d_call: TRBD1; j_call: TRBJ1-2; v_call: TRBV4-1; cdr3_nt: TGCGCCAGCAGCCAAGCCCTCTTGAAGGACAGGGGCTATGGCTACACCTTC; cdr3_aa: CASSQALLKDRGYGYTF
clone_size: -; d_call: -; j_call: TRBJ1-6; v_call: TRBV6-1; cdr3_nt: TGTGCCAGCAGTGAGGGGCACCAGAATTCACCCCTCCACTTT; cdr3_aa: CASSEGHQNSPLHF
clone_size: -; d_call: TRBD2; j_call: TRBJ2-3; v_call: TRBV11-2; cdr3_nt: TGTGCCAGCAGCTTACTAACTAGCGGGGATCCAGATACGCAGTATTTT; cdr3_aa: CASSLLTSGDPDTQYF
clone_size: -; d_call: -; j_call: TRBJ1-1; v_call: TRBV6-2/TRBV6-3; cdr3_nt: TGTGCCAGCAGTAGGGGGACAAGCACTGAAGCTTTCTTT; cdr3_aa: CASSRGTSTEAFF
clone_size: -; d_call: -; j_call: TRBJ1-1; v_call: TRBV11-3; cdr3_nt: TGTGCCAGCAGCTTAGACCATTTCACTGAAGCTTTCTTT; cdr3_aa: CASSLDHFTEAFF
clone_size: -; d_call: TRBD1; j_call: TRBJ2-6; v_call: TRBV7-3; cdr3_nt: TGTGCCAGCAGCTCCCAGGGGGCGTCTGGGGCCAACGTCCTGACTTTC; cdr3_aa: CASSSQGASGANVLTF
clone_size: -; d_call: -; j_call: TRBJ1-2; v_call: TRBV18; cdr3_nt: TGTGCCAGCTCAGAAACAGGGCCTTCAACCTATGGCTACACCTTC; cdr3_aa: CASSETGPSTYGYTF
clone_size: -; d_call: -; j_call: TRBJ1-1; v_call: TRBV6-6; cdr3_nt: TGTGCCAGCAGTTACGGAGGGGAGAACACTGAAGCTTTCTTT; cdr3_aa: CASSYGGENTEAFF
clone_size: -; d_call: TRBD1; j_call: TRBJ1-2; v_call: TRBV7-2; cdr3_nt: TGTGCCAGCAGATTGGTGAGGGACAGGGGGCATGGCTACACCTTC; cdr3_aa: CASRLVRDRGHGYTF
clone_size: -; d_call: -; j_call: TRBJ1-3; v_call: TRBV7-9; cdr3_nt: TGTGCCAGCAGCTTAGAACAGGGAAACACCATATATTTT; cdr3_aa: CASSLEQGNTIYF
clone_size: -; d_call: -; j_call: TRBJ1-1; v_call: TRBV18; cdr3_nt: TGTGCCAGCTCCCTCGGAGCGAGCACTGAAGCTTTCTTT; cdr3_aa: CASSLGASTEAFF
clone_size: -; d_call: TRBD1; j_call: TRBJ2-7; v_call: TRBV24-1; cdr3_nt: TGTGCCACCAGTGATTCCACCGGGACAGGGACCTACGAGCAGTACTTC; cdr3_aa: CATSDSTGTGTYEQYF
clone_size: -; d_call: TRBD1; j_call: TRBJ1-1; v_call: TRBV6-5; cdr3_nt: TGTGCCAGCTCCCGGACAGGGGTGAACACTGAAGCTTTCTTT; cdr3_aa: CASSRTGVNTEAFF
clone_size: few; d_call: -; j_call: TRBJ1-2; v_call: TRBV5-5; cdr3_nt: TGTGCCAGCAGCCCCTGGGGGGGGCTGGGGGATGGCTACACCTTC; cdr3_aa: CASSPWGGLGDGYTF
clone_size: -; d_call: -; j_call: TRBJ2-3; v_call: TRBV7-8; cdr3_nt: TGTGCCAGCAGCTTAGTCGGGGGGCGGAACACAGATACGCAGTATTTT; cdr3_aa: CASSLVGGRNTDTQYF
clone_size: few; d_call: -; j_call: TRBJ1-1; v_call: TRBV5-4; cdr3_nt: TGTGCCAGCAGCTTGCTGGGGGCAGATGAAGCTTTCTTT; cdr3_aa: CASSLLGADEAFF
clone_size: once; d_call: -; j_call: TRBJ1-3; v_call: TRBV3-1/TRBV3-2; cdr3_nt: TGTGCCAGCAGCCAAGAGGACAGTCCTGGAAACACCATATATTTT; cdr3_aa: CASSQEDSPGNTIYF
clone_size: few; d_call: TRBD1; j_call: TRBJ1-1; v_call: TRBV10-3; cdr3_nt: TGTGCCATCAGCCCCGGGGACAGGGCGAACACTGAAGCTTTCTTT; cdr3_aa: CAISPGDRANTEAFF
clone_size: -; d_call: TRBD1; j_call: TRBJ2-5; v_call: TRBV24-1; cdr3_nt: TGTGCCACCAGTGATAGAGGGGGCCTTGAGACCCAGTACTTC; cdr3_aa: CATSDRGGLETQYF
clone_size: -; d_call: -; j_call: TRBJ2-3; v_call: TRBV27; cdr3_nt: TGTGCCAGCAGTCGCGAGCCGGACAGATTCACAGATACGCAGTATTTT; cdr3_aa: CASSREPDRFTDTQYF